Below, one T cell receptor beta chain is given with its context. Participants' reported clinical history set cohort assignment. The data derive from a study of blood T cell repertoires in COVID-19. Profiled with immunoSEQ multiplex PCR; TCRdb holds only in-frame clones, not every one. This table has 300,000 to 350,000 clones, 65% to 90% appearing once. This CDR3 spans 14 amino acids. Trimming took 7 bases from V and 4 from J, leaving 17 bases between them. The germline V gene encodes CDR1 SGDLS and CDR2 YYNGEE. The clonotype comes from a middle-aged woman with acute COVID-19. The chain combines TRBV9 with TRBJ1-1; D unresolved. The source material was PBMCs or T cells enriched from blood (not recorded which). Here the CDR3 reads CASGRGPGPTEAFF. In nucleotides, the CDR3 is TGTGCCAGCGGTCGTGGGCCTGGTCCCACTGAAGCTTTCTTT.